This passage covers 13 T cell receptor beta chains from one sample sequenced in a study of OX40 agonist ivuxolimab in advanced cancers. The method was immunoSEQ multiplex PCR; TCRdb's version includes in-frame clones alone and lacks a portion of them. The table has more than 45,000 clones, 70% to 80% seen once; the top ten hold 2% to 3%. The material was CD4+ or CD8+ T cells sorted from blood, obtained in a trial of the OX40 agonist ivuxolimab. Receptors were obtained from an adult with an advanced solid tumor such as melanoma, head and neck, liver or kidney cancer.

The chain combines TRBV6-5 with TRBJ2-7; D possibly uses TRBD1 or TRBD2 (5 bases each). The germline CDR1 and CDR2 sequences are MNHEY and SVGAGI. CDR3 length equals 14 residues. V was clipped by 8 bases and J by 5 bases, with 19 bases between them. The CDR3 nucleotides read TGTGCCAGCCAACAGTGGGGGAGTAACCACGAGCAGTACTTC. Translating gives CASQQWGSNHEQYF.

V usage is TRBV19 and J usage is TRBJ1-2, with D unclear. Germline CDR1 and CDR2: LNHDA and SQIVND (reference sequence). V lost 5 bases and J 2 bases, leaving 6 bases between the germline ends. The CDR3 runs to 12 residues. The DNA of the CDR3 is TGTGCCAGTAGTTTGGTCAACTATGGCTACACCTTC. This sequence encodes CASSLVNYGYTF.

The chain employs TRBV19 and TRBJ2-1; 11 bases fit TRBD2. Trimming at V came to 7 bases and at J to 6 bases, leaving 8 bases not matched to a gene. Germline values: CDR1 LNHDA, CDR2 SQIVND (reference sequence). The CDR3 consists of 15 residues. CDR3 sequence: CASNKLAGAINEQFF. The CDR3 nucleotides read TGTGCCAGTAACAAACTAGCGGGAGCCATCAATGAGCAGTTCTTC.

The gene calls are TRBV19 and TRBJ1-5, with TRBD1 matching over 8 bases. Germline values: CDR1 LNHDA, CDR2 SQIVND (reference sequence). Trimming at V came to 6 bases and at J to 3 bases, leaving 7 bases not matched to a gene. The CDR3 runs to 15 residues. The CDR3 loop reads CASSNGQGPNQPQHF. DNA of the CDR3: TGTGCCAGTAGCAACGGACAGGGACCCAATCAGCCCCAGCATTTT.

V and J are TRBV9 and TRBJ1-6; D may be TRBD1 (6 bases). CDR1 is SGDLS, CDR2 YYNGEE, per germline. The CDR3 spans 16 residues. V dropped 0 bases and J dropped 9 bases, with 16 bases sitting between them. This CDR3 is CASSVEAGAVGSPLHF. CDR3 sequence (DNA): TGTGCCAGCAGCGTAGAGGCAGGGGCCGTTGGTTCACCCCTCCACTTT.

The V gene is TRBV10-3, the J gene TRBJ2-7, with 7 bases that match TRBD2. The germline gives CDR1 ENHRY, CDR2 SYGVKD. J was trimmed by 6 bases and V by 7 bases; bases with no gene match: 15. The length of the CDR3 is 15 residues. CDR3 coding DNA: TGTGCCATCACCGAAAATACGGGAGGCCCCAGCGAGCAGTACTTC. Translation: CAITENTGGPSEQYF.

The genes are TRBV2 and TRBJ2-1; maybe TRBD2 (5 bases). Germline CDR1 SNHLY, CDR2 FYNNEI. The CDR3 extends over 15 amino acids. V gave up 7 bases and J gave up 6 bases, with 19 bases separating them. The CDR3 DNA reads TGTGCCAGCAATGGTTTGAGCGGACCTCCCAATGAGCAGTTCTTC. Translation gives CASNGLSGPPNEQFF.

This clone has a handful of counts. CDR3 bases: TGCGCCAGCAGCTTGGATCGTCTAGCGGGAGGTGAGACCCAGTACTTC. Residues: CASSLDRLAGGETQYF. The J gene is TRBJ2-5, the V gene TRBV5-1, with 11 bases aligning to TRBD2. Germline-derived CDR1 and CDR2 are SGHRS and YFSETQ. Losses at the gene ends were 0 bases for V and 5 bases for J; bases not matched to a gene: 6. The CDR3 sequence is 16 residues long.

As DNA, the CDR3 is TGTGCCAGCAGCAAAGGACAGGGGGAGTACACTGAAGCTTTCTTT. This encodes CASSKGQGEYTEAFF. V and J are TRBV5-8 and TRBJ1-1, with TRBD1 matching 10 bases. The CDR3 is 15 residues long. V lost 4 bases, J lost 3 bases, and 6 bases stayed unmatched. Germline-derived CDR1 and CDR2 are SGHTS and YDEGEE. The variable domain in full, with the rest retrieved from reference TRBV5-8 and TRBJ1-1, is EAGVTQSPTHLIKTRGQQATLRCSPISGHTSVYWYQQALGLGLQFLLWYDEGEERNRGNFPPRFSGRQFPNYSSELNVNALELEDSALYLCASSKGQGEYTEAFFGQGTRLTVV.

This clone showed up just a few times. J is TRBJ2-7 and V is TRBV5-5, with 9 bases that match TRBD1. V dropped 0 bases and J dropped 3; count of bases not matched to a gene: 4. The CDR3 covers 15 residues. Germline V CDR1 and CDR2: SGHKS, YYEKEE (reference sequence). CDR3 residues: CASSLGDRVRYEQYF. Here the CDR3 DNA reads TGTGCCAGCAGCTTGGGGGACAGGGTACGCTACGAGCAGTACTTC. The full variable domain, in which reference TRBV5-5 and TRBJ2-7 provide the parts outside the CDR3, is DAGVTQSPTHLIKTRGQQVTLRCSPISGHKSVSWYQQVLGQGPQFIFQYYEKEERGRGNFPDRFSARQFPNYSSELNVNALLLGDSALYLCASSLGDRVRYEQYFGPGTRLTVT.

The CDR3 here is CASSSPSGAGNTIYF. The CDR3 nucleotides read TGTGCCAGCAGCTCCCCCTCGGGGGCTGGAAACACCATATATTTT. V and J are TRBV5-4 and TRBJ1-3, with D maybe TRBD1 (5 bases). The CDR3 sequence is 15 residues long. The germline V gene has CDR1 SGHNT and CDR2 YYREEE (reference sequence). V shed 3 bases and J shed 2 bases, with 12 bases lying between them.

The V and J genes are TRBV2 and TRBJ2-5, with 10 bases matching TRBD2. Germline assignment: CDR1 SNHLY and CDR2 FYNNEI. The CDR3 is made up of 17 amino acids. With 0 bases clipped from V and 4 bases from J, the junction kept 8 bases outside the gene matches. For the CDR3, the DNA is TGTGCCAGCAGTGAAGCGGTGCTAGCGGGAGACACAGAGACCCAGTACTTC. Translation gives CASSEAVLAGDTETQYF.

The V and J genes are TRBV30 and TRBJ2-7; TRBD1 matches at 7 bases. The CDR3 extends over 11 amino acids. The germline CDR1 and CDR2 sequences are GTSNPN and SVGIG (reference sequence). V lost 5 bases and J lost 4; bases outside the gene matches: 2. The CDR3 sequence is CAWAQGYEQYF. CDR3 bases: TGTGCCTGGGCACAGGGGTACGAGCAGTACTTC.